One sample yielded the 9 T cell receptor beta chains listed below, sequenced in a study of blood T cell repertoires in COVID-19. Sequenced by immunoSEQ multiplex PCR; TCRdb stores in-frame clones only, minus some. This table holds more than 150,000 clones, roughly nine tenths found once. Sequenced: peripheral blood. Source of these receptors: a woman in her 70s with acute or convalescent COVID-19.

There are a few counts of this clone. This rearrangement joins TRBV5-5 to TRBJ2-2, with TRBD1 matching 8 bases. The CDR3 loop spans 17 amino acids. Trimming at V came to 0 bases and at J to 4 bases, leaving 8 bases not matched to a gene. Germline V gene data show CDR1 as SGHKS and CDR2 as YYEKEE (reference sequence). CDR3 sequence (DNA): TGTGCCAGCAGCTTGGGGGTGGCCAGGGGGCGCACCGGGGAGCTGTTTTTT. Encoded protein: CASSLGVARGRTGELFF.

The chain links TRBV18 to TRBJ2-3; 7 bases agree with TRBD1. The germline gives CDR1 KGHSH, CDR2 LQKENI. Trimming cost V 0 bases and J 6 bases; bases outside gene matches: 6. The CDR3 contains 15 residues. The CDR3: CASSPPRTGRDTQYF. In nucleotides, the CDR3 is TGTGCCAGCTCACCACCCAGGACAGGACGGGATACGCAGTATTTT.

The chain couples TRBV18 to TRBJ1-1; perhaps TRBD1 as D (6 bases). Trimming cost V 1 base and J 1 base, with 10 bases left between them. This CDR3 region has 15 residues. Looked up from germline, CDR1 is KGHSH and CDR2 is LQKENI. The CDR3 DNA sequence: TGTGCCAGCTCACCACAAGCAGGGGAGAACACTGAAGCTTTCTTT. Encoded protein: CASSPQAGENTEAFF.

This rearrangement joins TRBV29-1 to TRBJ1-1; D remains unclear. The CDR3 has 13 amino acids. Trimming shortened V by 1 base and J by 5 bases, and 11 bases separated the two germline ends. Germline CDR1 reads SQVTM; CDR2 reads ANQGSEA. As DNA, the CDR3 is TGCAGCGTTGAAGCGGGGTCTGGGACTGAAGCTTTCTTT. Its protein is CSVEAGSGTEAFF. Filled out from reference TRBV29-1 and TRBJ1-1, the complete variable domain reads SAVISQKPSRDICQRGTSLTIQCQVDSQVTMMFWYRQQPGQSLTLIATANQGSEATYESGFVIDKFPISRPNLTFSTLTVSNMSPEDSSIYLCSVEAGSGTEAFFGQGTRLTVV.

The chain carries TRBV5-8 and TRBJ2-2; D remains ambiguous. The V and J ends lost 7 bases and 0 bases respectively, with 10 bases between them. The CDR3 is 14 residues long. Germline values: CDR1 SGHTS, CDR2 YDEGEE. CDR3 coding DNA: TGTGCCAGCTCCCCGGCGGCGAACACCGGGGAGCTGTTTTTT. It is translated as CASSPAANTGELFF.

The chain has TRBV19 and TRBJ1-1; D may be TRBD1 (6 bases). Trimming removed 7 bases at V and 3 bases at J, with 18 bases between. The germline V gene has CDR1 LNHDA and CDR2 SQIVND (reference sequence). This CDR3 region has 15 residues. The CDR3 loop is CASTPAGGGYTEAFF. DNA for the CDR3: TGTGCCAGTACCCCCGCGGGAGGGGGATACACTGAAGCTTTCTTT.

This chain connects TRBV1 to TRBJ2-5; TRBD2 is the table's D call and was not checked against the DNA. TRBV1 is given as a pseudogene. The CDR3 consists of 15 residues. CDR3 sequence reads: CTEEAGGRKVVTQYF. CDR3 DNA: TGCACTGAGGAAGCGGGGGGCCGAAAAGTGGTGACCCAGTACTTC.

The chain couples TRBV6-5 to TRBJ1-1; a weak D match, TRBD1 (6 bases). CDR1 is MNHEY, CDR2 SVGAGI, per germline. Deletions cut 9 bases from V and 1 base from J, with 15 bases between. The CDR3 loop spans 14 amino acids. The CDR3 spells CASVPDRKNTEAFF. As DNA, the CDR3 is TGTGCCAGTGTACCGGACAGAAAGAACACTGAAGCTTTCTTT.

This rearrangement joins TRBV18 to TRBJ1-5; 8 bases are a match to TRBD1. The CDR3 is 15 amino acids. Looked up from germline, CDR1 is KGHSH and CDR2 is LQKENI. V lost 5 bases and J lost 3; bases outside the gene matches: 6. CDR3 residues: CASSSGTGINQPQHF. The CDR3 DNA reads as TGTGCCAGCTCATCAGGGACAGGCATCAATCAGCCCCAGCATTTT.